The present TCR beta chain was sequenced within a study of regulatory T cells in long-lasting Graves disease. Arm-PCR of CDR3 regions and iRepertoire HTBI primers were the basis on which TCR beta libraries were built. From the multiplex PCR reads, TCRdb called clonotypes with MiXCR, one entry per CDR3 protein. The sample records around 400,000 distinct CDR3 sequences, around 20% being singletons. Indicated time point: persistent/refractory GD, antithyroid drugs over 5 years with positive TRAb. PBMCs provided the RNA from which the TCR library was made. The sample was peripheral blood mononuclear cells (PBMCs), taken when the disease was refractory, from a patient treated with antithyroid drugs. The receptor was derived from a female donor with Graves disease.

CDR3 bases: TGCGCCAGCAGCCAGACAGGGGCCACCTATAATTCACCCCTCCACTTT. This translates into CASSQTGATYNSPLHF. The chain carries TRBV4-1 and TRBJ1-6; 8 nucleotides align to TRBD1. CDR1 is MGHRA, CDR2 YSYEKL, per germline. The V and J ends lost 3 bases and 2 bases, in that order; junction bases with no gene match: 3. The CDR3 runs 16 residues.